Listed here is a single TCR beta chain. The antigen is undetermined. These data are taken from a study of T cells after yellow fever vaccination. Study-level findings and limits: A limited proportion of clonotypes was detected within both the CD4 and CD8 compartments. Although the secondary response was weaker, it peaked faster, at day 5 versus 15. Among primary-vaccination clones, most reappeared after the booster, at approximately 96% for CD4 and roughly 90% for CD8.

5'RACE template switching generated TCR cDNA, adding a universal primer site and UMIs. TCRdb recomputed calls from the 5' RACE reads with MiXCR, one row per CDR3 protein. The sample has about 160,000 distinct CDR3 sequences, 5.5% to 7.5% seen once. This CDR3 is 12 amino acids long. The J segment lost 1 base and the V segment lost 6 bases, leaving 2 bases of the junction unmatched. Germline values: CDR1 DFQATT, CDR2 SNEGSKA (reference sequence). Sequences were derived from CD4+ T cells sorted from PBMCs, sampled about 5 days after the first yellow fever vaccination. This TCR was recovered from a man younger than 35 who received the YFV17D yellow fever vaccine. The V gene is TRBV20-1, the J gene TRBJ2-5; 7 nucleotides line up with TRBD1. DNA for the CDR3: TGCAGTGCGAACAGGGGCCAAGAGACCCAGTACTTC. The encoded protein is CSANRGQETQYF.